The clone carrying this T cell receptor (beta chain) was picked up a small number of times. Its antigen is unknown. This sample is drawn from a study of cytomegalovirus exposure and HLA in healthy donors. Whole-study findings and limits: One variant, a missense change in DCLRE1C, was linked in a later analysis to TCR beta V- and J-gene trimming. It was taken for granted in presence/absence analyses that sequencing depth across donors was roughly uniform. In a later analysis, compared with equally common non-associated chains, HLA-associated beta chains were more expanded. A later examination showed that TCR association rates differed by HLA locus, with DRB1 most and HLA-C fewest.

The PCR had 60 Vbeta and 13 Jbeta primers. Sequenced by immunoSEQ multiplex PCR; TCRdb stores in-frame clones only, minus some. The data show some 160,000 clones, with 65% to 90% seen just once and roughly 6.7% held by the top ten. This CDR3 spans 14 amino acids. V was clipped by 3 bases and J by 7 bases, with 12 bases between them. CDR1 MNHEY and CDR2 SMNVEV come from the germline V gene (reference sequence). Sequenced sample: PBMCs. This TCR was recovered from a man aged 50 to 59 in good health and CMV-seropositive. The chain couples TRBV27 to TRBJ1-4, with a tentative D call TRBD1 (5 bases). The DNA for the CDR3 is TGTGCCAGCAGTTTGGTGCCCCAGGGTGAAAAACTGTTTTTT. As protein: CASSLVPQGEKLFF.